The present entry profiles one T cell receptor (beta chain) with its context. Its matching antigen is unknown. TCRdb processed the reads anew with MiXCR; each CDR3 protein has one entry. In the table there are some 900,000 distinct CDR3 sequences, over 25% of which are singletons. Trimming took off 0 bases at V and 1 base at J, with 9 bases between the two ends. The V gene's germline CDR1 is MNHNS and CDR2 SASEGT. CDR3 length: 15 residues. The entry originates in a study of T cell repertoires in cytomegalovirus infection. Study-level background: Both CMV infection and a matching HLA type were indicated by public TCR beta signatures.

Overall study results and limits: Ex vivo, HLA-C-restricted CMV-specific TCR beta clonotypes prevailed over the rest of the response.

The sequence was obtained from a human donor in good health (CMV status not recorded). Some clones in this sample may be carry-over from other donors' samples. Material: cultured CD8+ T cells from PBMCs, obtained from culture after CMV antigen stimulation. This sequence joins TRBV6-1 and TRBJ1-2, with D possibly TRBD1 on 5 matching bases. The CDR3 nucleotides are TGTGCCAGCAGTGAAGCTCGGGGGTTTAACTATGGCTACACCTTC. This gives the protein CASSEARGFNYGYTF.